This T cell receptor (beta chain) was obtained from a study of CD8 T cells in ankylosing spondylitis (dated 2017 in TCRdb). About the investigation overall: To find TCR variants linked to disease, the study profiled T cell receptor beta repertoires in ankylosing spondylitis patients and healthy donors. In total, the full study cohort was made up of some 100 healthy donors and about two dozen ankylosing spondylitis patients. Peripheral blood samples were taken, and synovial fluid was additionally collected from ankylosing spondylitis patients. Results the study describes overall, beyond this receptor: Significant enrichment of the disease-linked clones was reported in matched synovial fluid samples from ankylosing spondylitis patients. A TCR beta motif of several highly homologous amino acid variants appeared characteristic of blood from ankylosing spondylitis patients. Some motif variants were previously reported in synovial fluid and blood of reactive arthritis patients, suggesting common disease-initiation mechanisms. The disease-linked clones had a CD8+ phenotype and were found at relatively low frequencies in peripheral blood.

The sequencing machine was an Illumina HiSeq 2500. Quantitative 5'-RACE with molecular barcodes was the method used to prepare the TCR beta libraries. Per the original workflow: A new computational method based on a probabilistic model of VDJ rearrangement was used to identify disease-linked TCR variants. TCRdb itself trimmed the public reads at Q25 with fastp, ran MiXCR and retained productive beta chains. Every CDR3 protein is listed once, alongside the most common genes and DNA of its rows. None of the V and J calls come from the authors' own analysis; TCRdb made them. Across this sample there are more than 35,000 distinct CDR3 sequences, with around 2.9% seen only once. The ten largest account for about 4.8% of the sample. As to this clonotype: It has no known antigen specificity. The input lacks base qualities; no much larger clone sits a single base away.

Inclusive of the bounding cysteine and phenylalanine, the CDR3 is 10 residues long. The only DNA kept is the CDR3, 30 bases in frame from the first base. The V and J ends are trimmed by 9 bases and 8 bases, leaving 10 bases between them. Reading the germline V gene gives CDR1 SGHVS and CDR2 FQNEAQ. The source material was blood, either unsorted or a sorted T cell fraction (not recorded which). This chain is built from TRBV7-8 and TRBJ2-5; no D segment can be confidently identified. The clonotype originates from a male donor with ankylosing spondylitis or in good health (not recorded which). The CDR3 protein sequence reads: CARVWATQYF. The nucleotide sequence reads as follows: TGTGCCAGGGTCTGGGCAACCCAGTACTTC.